Only one count was recorded for the clone carrying this T cell receptor beta chain. The sample belongs to a study of blood T cell repertoires in COVID-19. Study-wide background: T cells, B-cell-depleted T cells, or PBMCs supplied cDNA or gDNA.

Original processing methods: Quantification of nucleated cells was approximated via reference gene primer amplification. The data were produced by immunoSEQ multiplex PCR, yet TCRdb's version contains in-frame clones alone and is incomplete. For V, J and clone size, that table is used; D and trimming come from the DNA. The sample carries fewer than 650,000 clones, 70% to 90% recorded once. The length of the CDR3 is 16 residues. Trimming pared 5 bases from V and 3 bases from J, leaving 16 bases between. Germline V gene lookup returns CDR1 SGHNT and CDR2 YENEEA. Sequenced input: peripheral blood. This chain links TRBV11-3 with TRBJ2-2, with D possibly matching TRBD1 (6 bases). This TCR was sampled from a woman aged 50 to 60 with COVID-19, enrolled during active disease. In DNA, the CDR3 is TGTGCCAGCAGCCCACAGGACAGCCTTTACACCGGGGAGCTGTTTTTT. Encoded protein: CASSPQDSLYTGELFF.